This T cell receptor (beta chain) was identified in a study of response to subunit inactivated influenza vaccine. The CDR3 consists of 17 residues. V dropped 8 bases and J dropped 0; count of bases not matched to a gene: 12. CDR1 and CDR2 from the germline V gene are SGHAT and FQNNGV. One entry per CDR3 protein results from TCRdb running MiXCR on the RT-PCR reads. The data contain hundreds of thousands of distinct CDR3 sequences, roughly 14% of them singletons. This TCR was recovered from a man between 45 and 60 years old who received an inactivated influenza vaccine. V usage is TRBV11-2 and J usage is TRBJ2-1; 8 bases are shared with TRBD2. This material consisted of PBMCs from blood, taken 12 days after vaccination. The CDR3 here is CASQIGVAGSSYNEQFF. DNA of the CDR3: TGTGCCAGCCAGATTGGGGTAGCGGGGAGCTCCTACAATGAGCAGTTCTTC.